These 5 T cell receptor beta chains came from one sample sequenced in a study of shared clonotypes between healthy human individuals. Measured with immunoSEQ multiplex PCR; TCRdb has only the in-frame clones, and not every one. This sample has some 2,000,000 clones, with roughly 96% found just once. Sequences were obtained from naive CD4+ T cells sorted from blood. Subset reported: CD45RA+ positively selected. The receptor source for this set is a man between 18 and 29 years old in good health.

The rearrangement joins TRBV6-6 to TRBJ1-1; 12 bases are a match to TRBD1. Germline CDR1 is MNHNY and CDR2 is SVGAGI (reference sequence). V was pared by 8 bases and J by 3 bases, with 7 bases of the junction left unmatched. The CDR3 runs 15 residues. The CDR3 DNA follows: TGTGCCAGCGGGACCGGGACAGGGGGCCACACTGAAGCTTTCTTT. It yields the protein CASGTGTGGHTEAFF.

The chain is built from TRBV19 and TRBJ1-1; D is undetermined. Germline values: CDR1 LNHDA, CDR2 SQIVND (reference sequence). The V and J ends lost 5 bases and 3 bases respectively, with 10 bases between them. The CDR3 is 13 amino acids. The CDR3 region is CASSSQLYTEAFF. CDR3 sequence (DNA): TGTGCCAGTAGTTCACAGCTTTACACTGAAGCTTTCTTT. The full variable domain, rest sourced from reference TRBV19 and TRBJ1-1, is DGGITQSPKYLFRKEGQNVTLSCEQNLNHDAMYWYRQDPGQGLRLIYYSQIVNDFQKGDIAEGYSVSREKKESFPLTVTSAQKNPTAFYLCASSSQLYTEAFFGQGTRLTVV.

The V gene is TRBV6-6, the J gene TRBJ2-2; no clear D. The CDR3 has 12 amino acids. Germline V CDR1 and CDR2: MNHNY, SVGAGI (reference sequence). Trimming pared 6 bases from V and 1 base from J, leaving 3 bases between. CDR3 nucleotides: TGTGCCAGCAGGGGGAACACCGGGGAGCTGTTTTTT. It specifies CASRGNTGELFF.

The genes are TRBV27 and TRBJ2-1; 9 bases are shared with TRBD1. This CDR3 region has 16 residues. V dropped 7 bases and J dropped 3; count of bases not matched to a gene: 10. Germline V gene sequence: CDR1 MNHEY, CDR2 SMNVEV (reference sequence). The CDR3 DNA follows: TGTGCCAGCAAACTTAAGACAGGGGGTAGCTACAATGAGCAGTTCTTC. Its protein product is CASKLKTGGSYNEQFF.

The chain links TRBV19 to TRBJ1-6; possible D gene TRBD1, 6 bases. This CDR3 has 14 amino acids. The V gene lost 6 bases and the J gene lost 7 bases, with 13 bases spanning the gap. The germline V gene encodes CDR1 LNHDA and CDR2 SQIVND (reference sequence). The CDR3 protein is CASRYRDGNSPLHF. The DNA for the CDR3 is TGTGCCAGTAGGTACAGGGACGGGAATTCACCCCTCCACTTT.